A selection of T cell receptor beta chains follows, all from one sample in a study of graft-versus-host responses after intestinal transplantation. Their recognized antigens are unknown. This table comes from immunoSEQ multiplex PCR, and its TCRdb copy is limited to in-frame clones, with some not included. The sample has 95,000 to 110,000 clones, over 80% seen once. Here the sequenced sample was unstimulated CD4+ T cells sorted from spleen or lymph node cells, taken before transplant. The receptors stem from a human donor who was the organ donor for an intestinal transplant. Each CDR3 is given with its conserved first and last residue. The D gene is left open where the match is weak. Not all rows give a size; the values are once, few, many and, for expanded clones, a class.

size	V	J	D	DNA	CDR3
once	TRBV7-9	TRBJ2-7	.	TGTGCCAGCAGGGTGGACTCCTACGAGCAGTACTTC	CASRVDSYEQYF
.	TRBV9	TRBJ2-3	.	TGTGCCAGCAGCGTAGATGGCAGGGCAGCGACAGATACGCAGTATTTT	CASSVDGRAATDTQYF
.	TRBV30	TRBJ1-5	.	TGTGCCTGGGGACGGGAGTATCAGCCCCAGCATTTT	CAWGREYQPQHF
.	TRBV18	TRBJ2-7	TRBD2	TGTGCCAGCTCACCAGCCCGGACTAGCGAGAACGAGCAGTACTTC	CASSPARTSENEQYF
.	TRBV6-6	TRBJ1-5	.	TGTGCCAGCAGTTACGTCCAGGGAGGGAATCAGCCCCAGCATTTT	CASSYVQGGNQPQHF
.	TRBV30	TRBJ1-2	.	TGTGCCTGGAGTGTTGTGGGTGGCTACACCTTC	CAWSVVGGYTF
.	TRBV4-2	TRBJ1-1	TRBD1	TGTGCCAGCAGCCAAGACCACAGGGGGCGCGTGGTAAACACTGAAGCTTTCTTT	CASSQDHRGRVVNTEAFF
once	TRBV6-1	TRBJ2-7	TRBD1	TGTGCCAGTAGACAGGGGGCCTACGAGCAGTACTTC	CASRQGAYEQYF
.	TRBV7-7	TRBJ2-3	TRBD2	TGTGCTAGCAGCAACGGACTAGCGGGAACAGATACGCAGTATTTT	CASSNGLAGTDTQYF
few	TRBV27	TRBJ1-3	.	TGTGCCAGCAGCCTCCAGGGTGGAAACACCATATATTTT	CASSLQGGNTIYF
.	TRBV29-1	TRBJ2-5	.	TGCAGCGTTGCGGGCAGGGCACAAGAGACCCAGTACTTC	CSVAGRAQETQYF
.	TRBV19	TRBJ2-7	TRBD1	TGTGCCAGTAGTAGGGACAGCCGAGCCCTCTACGAGCAGTACTTC	CASSRDSRALYEQYF
.	TRBV19	TRBJ2-1	.	TGTGCCAGTAGGGATCGATCCTACAATGAGCAGTTCTTC	CASRDRSYNEQFF
.	TRBV7-9	TRBJ2-7	TRBD2	TGTGCCAGCAGCTTAGCTAGCGGGAGCTACGAGCAGTACTTC	CASSLASGSYEQYF
.	TRBV18	TRBJ2-5	TRBD1	TGTGCCAGCTCATCGGACAGGCTCCAAGAGACCCAGTACTTC	CASSSDRLQETQYF
.	TRBV5-4	TRBJ2-3	.	TGTGCCAGCAGCTTGCCAGCAAGGGACACAGATACGCAGTATTTT	CASSLPARDTDTQYF